Described below is a single T cell receptor (beta chain) sequence and its context. TCRdb's copy holds only in-frame clones and misses some; the assay was immunoSEQ multiplex PCR. The sample consists of roughly 70,000 clones, 80% to 95% of them appearing once. V shed 2 bases and J shed 0 bases, with 3 bases lying between them. Per the germline V gene, CDR1 is SGHTA and CDR2 is FQGTGA. The CDR3 contains 13 residues. The sample is drawn from a study of graft-versus-host responses after intestinal transplantation. In the study overall: Uniformly, recipients were administered anti-thymocyte globulin induction with subsequent tacrolimus and steroids for around 3 years.

After transplant, marrow was aspirated from the posterior iliac crest or elsewhere. The sequence derives from a human patient who received an intestinal transplant, so some T cells may come from the graft donor. The source was bone marrow, collected approximately 700 days after intestinal transplantation. The chain links TRBV7-3 to TRBJ2-3; D not certain. The CDR3 sequence: CASSLESTDTQYF. Here the CDR3 DNA reads TGTGCCAGCAGCTTAGAAAGCACAGATACGCAGTATTTT.